The rows below give T cell receptor beta chains drawn from one sample of a study of T cells after yellow fever vaccination. TCRdb reprocessed the 5' RACE reads with MiXCR, giving one entry per CDR3 protein. This sample carries 300,000 to 400,000 distinct CDR3 sequences, 8.1% of them seen once, and the ten largest clones take 17%. The sample in question was PBMCs, obtained about 49 days after the first yellow fever vaccination. These TCRs come from a man aged 18 to 30 who received the YFV17D yellow fever vaccine. The CDR3 runs from the conserved cysteine through the conserved F or W. A D gene is named only where the DNA matches it firmly. Not all rows give a size; the values are once, few, many and, for expanded clones, a class.

abundance | d_gene | j_gene | len | v_gene | CDR3aa | CDR3nt
NA | TRBD1 | TRBJ2-2 | 17 | TRBV5-1 | CASSSGARTGGTGELFF | TGCGCCAGCAGCTCAGGCGCAAGGACAGGGGGGACCGGGGAGCTGTTTTTT
NA | TRBD1 | TRBJ2-3 | 17 | TRBV7-9 | CASSRKTTGMGTDTQYF | TGTGCCAGCAGCCGGAAGACGACAGGGATGGGAACAGATACGCAGTATTTT
few | TRBD1 | TRBJ2-1 | 12 | TRBV10-3 | CAISESTGVLFF | TGTGCCATCAGTGAGTCTACAGGGGTTCTGTTCTTC
once | NA | TRBJ1-6 | 16 | TRBV7-2 | CASSLAHLGGNSPLHF | TGTGCCAGCAGCTTAGCGCATCTGGGAGGGAATTCACCCCTCCACTTT
NA | TRBD1 | TRBJ1-3 | 15 | TRBV15 | CATSRRTGTGNTIYF | TGTGCCACCAGCAGGCGGACAGGGACTGGAAACACCATATATTTT
few | NA | TRBJ1-6 | 11 | TRBV3-1 | CASSQGSPLHF | TGTGCCAGCAGCCAGGGTTCACCCCTCCACTTT
few | NA | TRBJ1-1 | 15 | TRBV5-5 | CASSFRVGGNTEAFF | TGTGCCAGCAGCTTCAGGGTAGGGGGGAACACTGAAGCTTTCTTT
few | TRBD1 | TRBJ2-7 | 12 | TRBV6-2/TRBV6-3 | CASAKGAGEQYF | TGTGCCAGCGCGAAGGGGGCCGGGGAGCAGTACTTC
NA | NA | TRBJ2-5 | 15 | TRBV25-1 | CASSESGRGLKTQYF | TGTGCCAGCAGTGAGTCAGGCCGCGGGTTAAAGACCCAGTACTTC
few | TRBD2 | TRBJ2-3 | 15 | TRBV20-1 | CSASLGAGGPDTQYF | TGCAGTGCTAGCCTCGGGGCGGGGGGGCCAGATACGCAGTATTTT
few | TRBD1 | TRBJ1-1 | 13 | TRBV19 | CASKGTANTEAFF | TGTGCCTCCAAGGGGACAGCGAACACTGAAGCTTTCTTT
NA | NA | TRBJ2-3 | 15 | TRBV27 | CASNTQFRSTDTQYF | TGTGCCAGCAATACTCAATTCCGATCCACAGATACGCAGTATTTT
few | NA | TRBJ1-5 | 13 | TRBV27 | CASSFEGYQPQHF | TGTGCCAGCAGTTTTGAGGGGTATCAGCCCCAGCATTTT
NA | TRBD1 | TRBJ2-3 | 16 | TRBV12-3/TRBV12-4 | CASSQRDREYSDTQYF | TGTGCCAGCAGTCAGAGGGACAGGGAGTACTCAGATACGCAGTATTTT
few | TRBD1 | TRBJ1-1 | 16 | TRBV5-1 | CASSLSPGTGGLSAFF | TGCGCCAGCAGCTTATCTCCCGGGACAGGGGGCCTGTCAGCTTTCTTT
NA | NA | TRBJ2-3 | 15 | TRBV28 | CASSPNRVLTDTQYF | TGTGCCAGCAGTCCTAACCGGGTCCTCACAGATACGCAGTATTTT
few | TRBD1 | TRBJ1-2 | 17 | TRBV4-3 | CASSQSFSGDRDYGYTF | TGCGCCAGCAGCCAAAGTTTTTCCGGAGACAGGGACTATGGCTACACCTTC
many | NA | TRBJ1-1 | 13 | TRBV7-2 | CASSSTGFTEAFF | TGTGCCAGCAGCTCTACGGGTTTCACTGAAGCTTTCTTT
few | NA | TRBJ1-1 | 14 | TRBV20-1 | CSARGSRGTTEAFF | TGCAGTGCTAGAGGCAGTCGGGGCACCACTGAAGCTTTCTTT
many | NA | TRBJ1-1 | 12 | TRBV7-9 | CASSLGGLEAFF | TGTGCCAGCAGCTTGGGGGGACTTGAAGCTTTCTTT
few | TRBD2 | TRBJ2-1 | 12 | TRBV11-2 | CASSSFGAGVFF | TGTGCCAGCAGCTCCTTTGGAGCGGGGGTGTTCTTC
NA | NA | TRBJ1-2 | 12 | TRBV10-3 | CAITEGSGGYTF | TGTGCCATCACCGAGGGGTCGGGTGGCTACACCTTC
few | NA | TRBJ2-3 | 14 | TRBV20-1 | CSAREGWAADTQYF | TGCAGTGCTAGAGAAGGCTGGGCGGCAGATACGCAGTATTTT
many | NA | TRBJ2-7 | 16 | TRBV20-1 | CSARESRGRLSYEQYF | TGCAGTGCTAGAGAGAGTCGGGGCAGGCTATCTTACGAGCAGTACTTC
NA | NA | TRBJ1-2 | 14 | TRBV6-2/TRBV6-3 | CASSPDGRAGGYTF | TGTGCCAGCAGCCCGGACGGACGGGCGGGGGGCTACACCTTC
many | TRBD2 | TRBJ2-5 | 17 | TRBV20-1 | CSARAFSGGAVEETQYF | TGCAGTGCTCGGGCGTTTAGCGGGGGGGCCGTAGAGGAGACCCAGTACTTC
few | NA | TRBJ2-3 | 14 | TRBV9 | CASSVLGSTDTQYF | TGTGCCAGCAGCGTTTTGGGAAGCACAGATACGCAGTATTTT
NA | TRBD1 | TRBJ1-1 | 15 | TRBV5-1 | CASSWTGPMNTEAFF | TGCGCCAGCAGCTGGACAGGGCCTATGAACACTGAAGCTTTCTTT